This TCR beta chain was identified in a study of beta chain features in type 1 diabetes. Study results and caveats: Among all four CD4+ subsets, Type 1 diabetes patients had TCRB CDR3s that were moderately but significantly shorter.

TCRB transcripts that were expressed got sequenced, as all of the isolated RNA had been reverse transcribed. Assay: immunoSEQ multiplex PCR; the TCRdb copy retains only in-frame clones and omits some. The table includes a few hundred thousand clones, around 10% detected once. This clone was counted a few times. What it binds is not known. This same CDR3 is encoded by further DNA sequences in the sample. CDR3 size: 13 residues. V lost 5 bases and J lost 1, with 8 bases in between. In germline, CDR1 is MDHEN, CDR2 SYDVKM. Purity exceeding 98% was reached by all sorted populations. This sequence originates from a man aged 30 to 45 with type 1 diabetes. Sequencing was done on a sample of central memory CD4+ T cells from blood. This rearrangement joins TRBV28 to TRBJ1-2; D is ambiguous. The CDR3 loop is CASSPRFNYGYTF. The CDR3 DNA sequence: TGTGCCAGCAGTCCTAGATTTAACTATGGCTACACCTTC.